Given below is one T cell receptor beta chain in context. The antigen remains unidentified. TCRdb itself ran the reads through MiXCR, one entry per CDR3 protein. This sample has 310,000 or so distinct CDR3 sequences, with 20% to 30% found just once. These data originate in a study of T cell repertoires in cytomegalovirus infection. Study-wide background: HLA-B-restricted CMV epitopes that are well studied were used alongside recently identified HLA-C-restricted ones. A matching HLA type, together with CMV infection, was signaled by public TCR beta signatures. Notes on the study in general: The cumulative frequency of public TCR beta families distinguished individuals who carried CMV together with the relevant HLA.

The germline V gene encodes CDR1 SGHTA and CDR2 FQGTGA. This CDR3 is 15 amino acids long. V lost 3 bases to trimming and J lost 4 bases; unmatched junction nucleotides: 5. The chain employs TRBV7-3 and TRBJ2-3, with TRBD2 matching 9 bases. The source material was cultured PBMCs, sampled from culture after CMV antigen stimulation. The sequence came from a human donor in good health (CMV status not recorded). Some clones in this sample may be carry-over from other donors' samples. The CDR3 region has the DNA TGTGCCAGCAGCTTTGACGCGGGAGGGGCAGATACGCAGTATTTT. Translating gives CASSFDAGGADTQYF.